This TCR beta chain was found in a study of blood T cell repertoires in COVID-19. Whole-study context: Nucleic acid was either cDNA or gDNA, and it came from T cells, B-cell-depleted T cells, or PBMCs.

While infection was still active, Seattle patients were enrolled and then followed longitudinally. CDR1 and CDR2 from the germline V gene are LNHDA and SQIVND (reference sequence). V dropped 5 bases and J dropped 8 bases, with 12 bases sitting between them. The CDR3 has 12 amino acids. In the original processing: Amplified reference gene primers provided the basis for estimating nucleated cell counts. TCRdb keeps only in-frame clones here, not all; method: immunoSEQ multiplex PCR. V and J calls and clone size are given by that table; D and trimming were obtained from the DNA. This table has roughly 250,000 clones, about 90% appearing once.

Sequenced: peripheral blood. This sequence originates from a woman in her twenties or thirties with COVID-19, enrolled during active disease. The chain uses TRBV19 and TRBJ1-2; D not resolved. CDR3 region: CASSWQEGGYTF. Written as DNA, the CDR3 is TGTGCCAGTAGTTGGCAGGAGGGCGGCTACACCTTC.